The rows below give T cell receptor beta chains drawn from one sample of a study of blood T cells in healthy people across ages. TCRdb passed the 5' RACE reads through MiXCR, listing each CDR3 protein once. The sample holds about 1,500,000 distinct CDR3 sequences, approximately 30% seen once. The sample taken for sequencing was blood. The receptors stem from a woman aged 30 to 39 in good health. Both conserved end residues are part of each CDR3. Fields, in order: J gene, V gene, D gene, clone size, CDR3 DNA, CDR3 protein. D genes are given only for firm matches. Not every row has a clone size; where given, it reads once, few, many or a size class.

J: TRBJ2-7
V: TRBV6-6
D: NA
size: many
DNA: TGTGCCAGCAGTTACACCACCGGGACGGTGGGTAGGGAGCAGTACTTC
CDR3: CASSYTTGTVGREQYF

J: TRBJ2-5
V: TRBV10-3
D: TRBD1
size: NA
DNA: TGTGCCATCAGCCCTGACAGGGTCGGAGAGACCCAGTACTTC
CDR3: CAISPDRVGETQYF

J: TRBJ2-6
V: TRBV28
D: NA
size: few
DNA: TGTGCCAGCAGGCCCACTGGGGCCAACGTCCTGACTTTC
CDR3: CASRPTGANVLTF

J: TRBJ2-3
V: TRBV6-6
D: TRBD2
size: few
DNA: TGTGCCAGCAGTTACGGCAACCTAGCGGGAGGGGCAGATACGCAGTATTTT
CDR3: CASSYGNLAGGADTQYF

J: TRBJ2-1
V: TRBV4-3
D: TRBD2
size: NA
DNA: TGCGCCAGCAGCCAAGAGCGGAGCGGGAGGGCCTACAATGAGCAGTTCTTC
CDR3: CASSQERSGRAYNEQFF

J: TRBJ1-2
V: TRBV7-3
D: TRBD1
size: NA
DNA: TGTGCCAGCTCTAACACAGGGGAAGGTGGCTACACCTTC
CDR3: CASSNTGEGGYTF

J: TRBJ1-2
V: TRBV12-3/TRBV12-4
D: NA
size: NA
DNA: TGTGCCAGCAGGACTCAGGGGTCGGTATGGGGTAATGATGGCTACACCTTC
CDR3: CASRTQGSVWGNDGYTF

J: TRBJ2-7
V: TRBV7-2
D: NA
size: NA
DNA: TGTGCCAGCAGCTTATCTAGGACTCCGGTTGGCGAGCAGTACTTC
CDR3: CASSLSRTPVGEQYF

J: TRBJ2-6
V: TRBV4-3
D: NA
size: NA
DNA: TGCGCCAGCAGCCTCAGAATGGGCGGGGCCAACGTCCTGACTTTC
CDR3: CASSLRMGGANVLTF

J: TRBJ2-4
V: TRBV28
D: NA
size: many
DNA: TGTGCCAGCAGCCCCAACTTGGTCAAAAACATTCAGTACTTC
CDR3: CASSPNLVKNIQYF

J: TRBJ1-5
V: TRBV6-6
D: NA
size: NA
DNA: TGTGCCAGCAGTTACTTAGAACAGGGTATGCAGCCCCAGCATTTT
CDR3: CASSYLEQGMQPQHF

J: TRBJ1-6
V: TRBV27
D: NA
size: NA
DNA: TGTGCCAGCAGTATACGCTATGGGCGGTATTCACCCCTCCACTTT
CDR3: CASSIRYGRYSPLHF

J: TRBJ2-2
V: TRBV6-6
D: NA
size: NA
DNA: TGTACCAGCAGTTATCAGACCGGGGAGCTGTTTTTT
CDR3: CTSSYQTGELFF

J: TRBJ2-5
V: TRBV18
D: NA
size: NA
DNA: TGTGCCAGCTCAACCACCATCGGGCAAGAGACCCAGTACTTC
CDR3: CASSTTIGQETQYF

J: TRBJ2-7
V: TRBV2
D: NA
size: few
DNA: TGTGCCAGCAGTGAGATGGGGGATATTACGATTTACGAGCAGTACTTC
CDR3: CASSEMGDITIYEQYF

J: TRBJ2-7
V: TRBV2
D: NA
size: NA
DNA: TGTGCCAGTATCCCGGGACAACATTCAACCGAAGAATACGAGCAGTACTTC
CDR3: CASIPGQHSTEEYEQYF

J: TRBJ1-2
V: TRBV6-5
D: TRBD1
size: NA
DNA: TGTGCCAGCAGGAGAACAGGGGGCGCGACCCGGGGCGGCTACACCTTC
CDR3: CASRRTGGATRGGYTF

J: TRBJ1-1
V: TRBV12-5
D: NA
size: NA
DNA: TGTGCTAGTGCCAACGTCGGGTACACTGAAGCTTTCTTT
CDR3: CASANVGYTEAFF

J: TRBJ2-1
V: TRBV9
D: TRBD2
size: NA
DNA: TGTGCCAGCAGCGTAGCTTCGAGTGGGGGGACTAGCGTCGGGCAGTTCTTC
CDR3: CASSVASSGGTSVGQFF

J: TRBJ1-3
V: TRBV29-1
D: NA
size: few
DNA: TGCAGCGTCACATCAGGGTCAGGGGGAAACACCATATATTTT
CDR3: CSVTSGSGGNTIYF

J: TRBJ2-1
V: TRBV6-5
D: TRBD1
size: few
DNA: TGTGCCAGCAGTTACACTTCCAGGGGGCATGAGCAGTTCTTC
CDR3: CASSYTSRGHEQFF

J: TRBJ2-1
V: TRBV4-1
D: TRBD2
size: few
DNA: TGCGCCAGCAGCCAAGATTCTAGCGGGAGTTGGAATGAGCAGTTCTTC
CDR3: CASSQDSSGSWNEQFF

J: TRBJ2-7
V: TRBV11-2
D: NA
size: NA
DNA: TGTGCCAGCAGCTCATCAGGACAGTCCGGCGAGCAGTACTTC
CDR3: CASSSSGQSGEQYF

J: TRBJ2-5
V: TRBV5-1
D: NA
size: many
DNA: TGCGCCAGCAGCTTGGGACGTAGGTCAGACAGGGAGACCCAGTACTTC
CDR3: CASSLGRRSDRETQYF

J: TRBJ2-1
V: TRBV6-2/TRBV6-3
D: NA
size: few
DNA: TGTGCCAGCAGTTCCTCCGGACAGACCGCATCCTACAATGAGCAGTTCTTC
CDR3: CASSSSGQTASYNEQFF

J: TRBJ1-5
V: TRBV27
D: TRBD1
size: NA
DNA: TGTGCAGCGGGGACAGGTAATCAGCCCCAGCATTTT
CDR3: CAAGTGNQPQHF

J: TRBJ2-1
V: TRBV3-1
D: NA
size: NA
DNA: TGTGCCAGCAGCTACGGGGTAGCCGTCTACAATGAGCAGTTCTTC
CDR3: CASSYGVAVYNEQFF

J: TRBJ2-1
V: TRBV20-1
D: TRBD2
size: NA
DNA: TGCAGTGCTCCCGTCGGAGCGGGGGCCCAAGATAAGCAGTTCTTC
CDR3: CSAPVGAGAQDKQFF

J: TRBJ2-1
V: TRBV15
D: TRBD2
size: many
DNA: TGTGCCACCAGCAGAGATATTTCGGGAGCGGGGTTCTCCTACAATGAGCAGTTCTTC
CDR3: CATSRDISGAGFSYNEQFF

J: TRBJ1-1
V: TRBV7-9
D: TRBD1
size: NA
DNA: TGTGCCAGCAGCCCCCCCGGGACAGGGCTTTCTGAAGCTTTCTTT
CDR3: CASSPPGTGLSEAFF

J: TRBJ2-1
V: TRBV28
D: NA
size: NA
DNA: TGTGCCAGCAGGATTATCGGGACACAGGGTGACAATGAGCAGTTCTTC
CDR3: CASRIIGTQGDNEQFF

J: TRBJ2-7
V: TRBV29-1
D: NA
size: many
DNA: TGCAGCGTTGAAGGCGTTTATGGGGGGAACGAGCAGTACTTC
CDR3: CSVEGVYGGNEQYF

J: TRBJ1-2
V: TRBV13
D: NA
size: NA
DNA: TGTGCCAGCAGCCCCGGAGGGGACAAAGCTAAGTATGGCTACACCTTC
CDR3: CASSPGGDKAKYGYTF

J: TRBJ1-5
V: TRBV28
D: NA
size: few
DNA: TGTGCCAGCCTCAACACGTTTAATCAGCCCCAGCATTTT
CDR3: CASLNTFNQPQHF

J: TRBJ2-5
V: TRBV20-1
D: TRBD2
size: few
DNA: TGCAGTGCTAGGGGGGGGAATGGACAAGAGACCCAGTACTTC
CDR3: CSARGGNGQETQYF

J: TRBJ2-2
V: TRBV27
D: NA
size: NA
DNA: TGTGCCAGCAGGATGGGGGGCGCGGGCACCGGGGAGCTGTTTTTT
CDR3: CASRMGGAGTGELFF

J: TRBJ1-1
V: TRBV6-1
D: TRBD1
size: few
DNA: TGTGCCAGCAGGGACAGGGGACCGCGGACTGAAGCTTTCTTT
CDR3: CASRDRGPRTEAFF

J: TRBJ2-3
V: TRBV28
D: NA
size: NA
DNA: TGTGCCAGCAGAGGTGCGGTTTGGAGCACAGATACGCAGTATTTT
CDR3: CASRGAVWSTDTQYF

J: TRBJ2-3
V: TRBV12-3/TRBV12-4
D: TRBD1
size: NA
DNA: TGTGCCAGCAGATGGACAGGGAAAACAGATACGCAGTATTTT
CDR3: CASRWTGKTDTQYF

J: TRBJ1-5
V: TRBV9
D: TRBD1
size: NA
DNA: TGTGCCGGCAGCGAAGACGGGACAGGGGATCAGCCCCAGCATTTT
CDR3: CAGSEDGTGDQPQHF

J: TRBJ1-5
V: TRBV7-9
D: NA
size: NA
DNA: TGTGCCAGCAGCCCGAGCGGCGGGCCCCAGCATTTT
CDR3: CASSPSGGPQHF

J: TRBJ2-2
V: TRBV5-1
D: NA
size: NA
DNA: TGCGCCAGCAGCTTGGATCCCAGCGGACACACCGGGGAGCTGTTTTTT
CDR3: CASSLDPSGHTGELFF

J: TRBJ1-5
V: TRBV12-3/TRBV12-4
D: NA
size: many
DNA: TGTGCCAGCAGTTTAGCGTATCGGTTGAGAAATCAGCCCCAGCATTTT
CDR3: CASSLAYRLRNQPQHF

J: TRBJ2-3
V: TRBV7-2
D: TRBD2
size: NA
DNA: TGTGCCAGCAGCTTCCGGACTAGCGGGACCTCCAACACAGATACGCAGTATTTT
CDR3: CASSFRTSGTSNTDTQYF

J: TRBJ2-1
V: TRBV6-4
D: NA
size: NA
DNA: TGTGCCAGCGGGGAGGGGGACTGGGGGCCACAGTTCTTC
CDR3: CASGEGDWGPQFF

J: TRBJ2-3
V: TRBV29-1
D: NA
size: NA
DNA: TGCAGCGTCCGGGACGGGTTCACAGATACGCAGTATTTT
CDR3: CSVRDGFTDTQYF

J: TRBJ2-1
V: TRBV12-3/TRBV12-4
D: TRBD2
size: NA
DNA: TGTGCCGGCAGTTTCTCCCCTACTAGCGGGGCCATCAATGAGCTGTTCTTC
CDR3: CAGSFSPTSGAINELFF

J: TRBJ2-1
V: TRBV7-2
D: TRBD2
size: NA
DNA: TGTGCCAGCAGCTTAGAGTTCCTAGCGGGGGTCCGGTCCTACAATGAGCAGTTCTTC
CDR3: CASSLEFLAGVRSYNEQFF

J: TRBJ1-6
V: TRBV20-1
D: NA
size: NA
DNA: TGCAGTGCTATGAACAGGGATTATAATTCACCCCTCCACTTT
CDR3: CSAMNRDYNSPLHF

J: TRBJ2-1
V: TRBV24-1
D: NA
size: many
DNA: TGTGCCACCAGTGATTCGGGCAGTTCGGAGCAGTTCTTC
CDR3: CATSDSGSSEQFF

J: TRBJ2-7
V: TRBV7-9
D: TRBD1
size: many
DNA: TGTGCCAGCAGCTTACAATCCGGGACAGGCATCTCCTACGAGCAGTACTTC
CDR3: CASSLQSGTGISYEQYF

J: TRBJ1-5
V: TRBV4-1
D: NA
size: few
DNA: TGCGCCAGCAGCCAAGTAATGGGCAGGGGAGAACAGCCCCAGCATTTT
CDR3: CASSQVMGRGEQPQHF

J: TRBJ1-1
V: TRBV20-1
D: TRBD1
size: few
DNA: TGCAGTGCTAGAGGGACAGGGAAGGGAATGAACACTGAAGCTTTCTTT
CDR3: CSARGTGKGMNTEAFF

J: TRBJ2-5
V: TRBV9
D: NA
size: few
DNA: TGTGCCAGCAGCGCAGGGACCGTTGGAGGGGAGACCCAGTACTTC
CDR3: CASSAGTVGGETQYF

J: TRBJ2-5
V: TRBV5-1
D: TRBD1
size: NA
DNA: TGCGCCAGCAGTTCTCTCCGGGACAGGGTAGAGACCCAGTACTTC
CDR3: CASSSLRDRVETQYF